This T cell receptor beta chain was captured by sequencing in a study of blood T cell repertoires in COVID-19. Study-wide background: COVID-19 samples from acute and convalescent phases originated in the United States, Italy and Spain. PBMCs, B-cell-depleted T cells, or T cells provided the cDNA or gDNA that made up the material.

Study processing details: Amplifying reference gene primers gave estimates of nucleated cell counts. Profiled with immunoSEQ multiplex PCR; TCRdb holds only in-frame clones, not every one. From that table come the V and J calls and clone size; the DNA was used to work out D and trimming. Here the sample spans about 360,000 clones, 75% to 90% being singletons. Enrolment of Seattle patients took place during active infection, and they were followed longitudinally. Sequencing was done on a sample of peripheral blood. The sequence was collected from a woman in her sixties with COVID-19, enrolled during active disease.

CDR3 DNA: TGTGCCAGCAGCCCTGGGGGGGCGTCTCACGAGCAGTACTTC. It specifies CASSPGGASHEQYF. This sequence joins TRBV3-1 (or the pseudogene TRBV3-2) and TRBJ2-7; D might be TRBD2 (7 bases). From germline, CDR1 is LGHDT and CDR2 YNNKEL (reference sequence). V was trimmed by 4 bases and J by 5 bases, leaving 15 bases between them. CDR3 size: 14 residues.